A single T cell receptor (beta chain) is shown here with its context. Original methodology: Nucleated cell number was recorded as an estimate derived from reference gene primer amplification. The method was immunoSEQ multiplex PCR; TCRdb's version includes in-frame clones alone and lacks a portion of them. V, J and clone size are those of that table, while D and trimming were read from the DNA. The sample lists more than 60,000 clones, around 87% occurring once. The data were taken from a study of blood T cell repertoires in COVID-19. Study at large: T cells, B-cell-depleted T cells, or PBMCs supplied cDNA or gDNA.

The source material was peripheral blood. This receptor was identified in a man in his sixties with acute or convalescent COVID-19.

CDR3 in amino acids: CASSENLGQGIYGYTF. In DNA, the CDR3 is TGTGCCAGCAGTGAAAATTTGGGACAGGGGATCTATGGCTACACCTTC. The genes are TRBV6-1 and TRBJ1-2; 10 bases map to TRBD1. Germline V gene lookup returns CDR1 MNHNS and CDR2 SASEGT. V lost 2 bases, J lost 4 bases, and 7 bases stayed unmatched. CDR3 length equals 16 residues.